These T cell receptor beta chains were read from a single sample in a study of OX40 agonist ivuxolimab in advanced cancers. Method: immunoSEQ multiplex PCR; TCRdb's copy keeps in-frame clones and lacks some. The data show 70,000 or so clones, about 86% seen once. The sequencing here drew on CD4+ or CD8+ T cells sorted from blood, taken in a trial of the OX40 agonist ivuxolimab. These receptor sequences come from an adult with an advanced solid tumor such as melanoma, head and neck, liver or kidney cancer. Both conserved end residues are part of each CDR3. The D gene is left open where the match is weak. For some rows the clone size is stated as once, few or many, or as a class when expanded; others skip it.

>NA|NA|TRBJ1-5|11|TRBV6-5
TGTGCCAGCGGACAGATCCAGCCCCAGCATTTT
CASGQIQPQHF
>NA|NA|TRBJ2-3|12|TRBV9
TGTGCCAGCAGCGTAGGGGCAGATACGCAGTATTTT
CASSVGADTQYF
>NA|NA|TRBJ1-5|15|TRBV6-1
TGTGCCAGCAGCTACGTACCAGGGGTGAATCAGCCCCAGCATTTT
CASSYVPGVNQPQHF
>NA|NA|TRBJ2-1|17|TRBV7-8
TGTGCCAGCAGCCGTAGCTTGGCGGGATCTTCCTACAATGAGCAGTTCTTC
CASSRSLAGSSYNEQFF
>TRBD1|NA|TRBJ2-5|17|TRBV19
TGTGCCAGTAGTTCTAACTCCGTCGGGACAGGGAGAGAGACCCAGTACTTC
CASSSNSVGTGRETQYF
>NA|NA|TRBJ1-2|13|TRBV5-8
TGTGCCAGCAGCTTCGGGCAGGACTATGGCTACACCTTC
CASSFGQDYGYTF
>NA|NA|TRBJ1-3|18|TRBV28
TGTGCCAGCAGTTTAGGGGGGAGGTCCCTAAGCTCTGGAAACACCATATATTTT
CASSLGGRSLSSGNTIYF
>NA|NA|TRBJ2-5|13|TRBV18
TGTGCCAGCTCACCACCAGGGGTGGAGACCCAGTACTTC
CASSPPGVETQYF
>NA|NA|TRBJ1-4|14|TRBV2
TGTGCCAGCCTTACCGCACCCGGAAACGTTGAACTGTTTTTT
CASLTAPGNVELFF
>NA|NA|TRBJ1-4|14|TRBV30
TGTGCCTGGAGTCTGTCAGTGGCTAATGAAAAACTGTTTTTT
CAWSLSVANEKLFF
>NA|NA|TRBJ1-2|13|TRBV28
TGTGCCAGCAAGTACCCATCCCCCTATGGCTACACCTTC
CASKYPSPYGYTF
>NA|NA|TRBJ1-6|15|TRBV6-5
TGTGCCAGCAGTGCCCGCGGGGGAGATAATTCACCCCTCCACTTT
CASSARGGDNSPLHF
>TRBD1|once|TRBJ2-1|15|TRBV9
TGTGCCAGCAGCCTCCGGGGACAGGGTAGGGATGAGCAGTTCTTC
CASSLRGQGRDEQFF
>NA|NA|TRBJ1-1|14|TRBV7-2
TGTGCCAGCAGCCCTGCGGGGTTGCACACTGAAGCTTTCTTT
CASSPAGLHTEAFF
>TRBD1|NA|TRBJ2-2|15|TRBV28
TGTGCCAGCTGTCCGGGACAGGGTGTCACCGGGGAGCTGTTTTTT
CASCPGQGVTGELFF
>TRBD1|NA|TRBJ1-5|22|TRBV4-1
TGCGCCAGCAGCCAAGTCTGGGGGAGGCCAGGGGGAAAGAGTTTACTCAATCAGCCCCAGCATTTT
CASSQVWGRPGGKSLLNQPQHF
>NA|NA|TRBJ2-1|18|TRBV27
TGTGCCAGCAGTTTATCGAGGACCCCTGGAGGGTTGGGGAATGAGCAGTTCTTC
CASSLSRTPGGLGNEQFF
>NA|NA|TRBJ2-3|16|TRBV7-2
TGTGCCAGCAGCCTACAGGCTCTGGCTGGCACAGATACGCAGTATTTT
CASSLQALAGTDTQYF
>NA|NA|TRBJ2-7|13|TRBV6-6
TGTGCCAGCAGTCGGGACCCAGACTACGAGCAGTACTTC
CASSRDPDYEQYF
>NA|NA|TRBJ1-1|14|TRBV5-1
TGCGCCAGCAGCTTGAACACCCTGAACACTGAAGCTTTCTTT
CASSLNTLNTEAFF
>NA|NA|TRBJ2-7|15|TRBV5-1
TGCGCCAGCAGCTTGGGACAGGACAGTTCCTACGAGCAGTACTTC
CASSLGQDSSYEQYF
>TRBD1|few|TRBJ1-6|14|TRBV9
TGTGCCAGCAGCGTGACAGGGGTCCGCTCACCCCTCCACTTT
CASSVTGVRSPLHF
>NA|NA|TRBJ1-3|11|TRBV30
TGTGCCTGGAAGGTGGGGCACACCATATATTTT
CAWKVGHTIYF
>TRBD1|NA|TRBJ1-6|14|TRBV7-9
TGTGCCAGCAGCCTGGACAGGCTAAATTCACCCCTCCACTTT
CASSLDRLNSPLHF
>TRBD2|NA|TRBJ2-1|18|TRBV4-3
TGCGCCAGCAGCCAGCAGGGGACTAGCGGGGGGGCCTACAATGAGCAGTTCTTC
CASSQQGTSGGAYNEQFF
>NA|NA|TRBJ2-7|11|TRBV20-1
TGCAGTGCTAGCGACAGCTACGAGCAGTACTTC
CSASDSYEQYF
>TRBD1|NA|TRBJ2-1|15|TRBV6-5
TGTGCCAGCAGTCAAACCGCAGGGGGTTACAATGAGCAGTTCTTC
CASSQTAGGYNEQFF
>NA|NA|TRBJ2-3|15|TRBV6-5
TGTGCCAGCAGTTACTCGGGAGATAGCACAGATACGCAGTATTTT
CASSYSGDSTDTQYF
>TRBD1|NA|TRBJ2-7|19|TRBV5-1
TGCGCCAGCAGCTTGGCTAATTCCCCTACCGGGACAGTCTCCTACGAGCAGTACTTC
CASSLANSPTGTVSYEQYF